This T cell receptor beta chain was identified during a study of T cells in localized non-small cell lung cancer. General observations from the study: Investigators sequenced only a single tumor region, leaving heterogeneity possible. Adjacent lung exhibited a median of around 60 among the 100 most abundant tumor clones. Adjacent uninvolved lung tissue had the highest T cell clonality, exceeding tumor. Blood T cell density predicted longer survival; adjacent-lung clonality, shorter.

The CDR3 is made up of 14 amino acids. Germline V CDR1 and CDR2: SQVTM, ANQGSEA. The V and J ends lost 6 bases and 7 bases, in that order; junction bases with no gene match: 7. Assay used: immunoSEQ multiplex PCR; TCRdb lists only in-frame clones, some missing. The sample has about 2,700 clones, almost 30% seen once. About this clone itself: Its specificity is not known.

The specimen comprised lung tumor tissue, sampled before any cancer treatment. The clonotype comes from a woman aged 35-75 years with stage III lung adenocarcinoma. The genes are TRBV29-1 and TRBJ2-1, with 12 bases aligning to TRBD2. CDR3 sequence (DNA): TGCAGCGTCAGGGCTAGCGGGGGGGCAAATGAGCAGTTCTTC. It encodes CSVRASGGANEQFF.